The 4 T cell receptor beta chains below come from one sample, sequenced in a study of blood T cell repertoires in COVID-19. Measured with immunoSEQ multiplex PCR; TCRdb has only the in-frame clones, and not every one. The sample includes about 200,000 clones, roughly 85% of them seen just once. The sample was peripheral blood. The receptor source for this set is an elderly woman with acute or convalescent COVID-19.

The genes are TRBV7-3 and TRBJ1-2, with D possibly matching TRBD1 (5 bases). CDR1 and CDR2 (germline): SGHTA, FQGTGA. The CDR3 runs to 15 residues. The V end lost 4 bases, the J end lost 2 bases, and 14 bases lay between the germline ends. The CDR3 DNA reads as TGTGCCAGCAGCTCCGGACGGGGGATCAACTATGGCTACACCTTC. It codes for CASSSGRGINYGYTF.

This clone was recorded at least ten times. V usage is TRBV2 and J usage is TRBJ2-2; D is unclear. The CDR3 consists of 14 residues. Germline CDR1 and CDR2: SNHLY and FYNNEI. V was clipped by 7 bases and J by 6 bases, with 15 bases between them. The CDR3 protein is CASNLPQYSGELFF. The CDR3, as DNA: TGTGCCAGCAATCTTCCCCAATACTCCGGGGAGCTGTTTTTT. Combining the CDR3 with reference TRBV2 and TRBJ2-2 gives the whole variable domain EPEVTQTPSHQVTQMGQEVILRCVPISNHLYFYWYRQILGQKVEFLVSFYNNEISEKSEIFDDQFSVERPDGSNFTLKIRSTKLEDSAMYFCASNLPQYSGELFFGEGSRLTVL.

The CDR3 DNA reads TGTGCCAGCAGGAGTAGCGGGAGAACCTACAATGAGCAGTTCTTC. Translated: CASRSSGRTYNEQFF. This sequence joins TRBV6-5 and TRBJ2-1, with 9 positions matching TRBD2. Trimming took 6 bases from V and 2 from J; bases not matched to a gene: 5. Germline V gene data show CDR1 as MNHEY and CDR2 as SVGAGI. The CDR3 runs 15 residues.

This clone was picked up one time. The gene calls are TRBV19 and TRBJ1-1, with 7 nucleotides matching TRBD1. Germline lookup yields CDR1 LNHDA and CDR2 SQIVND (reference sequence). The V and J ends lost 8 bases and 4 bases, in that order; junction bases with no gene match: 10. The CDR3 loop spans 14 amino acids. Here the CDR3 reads CASFPQGMSTEAFF. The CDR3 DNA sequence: TGTGCCAGTTTTCCACAGGGGATGAGCACTGAAGCTTTCTTT. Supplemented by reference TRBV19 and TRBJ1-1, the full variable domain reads DGGITQSPKYLFRKEGQNVTLSCEQNLNHDAMYWYRQDPGQGLRLIYYSQIVNDFQKGDIAEGYSVSREKKESFPLTVTSAQKNPTAFYLCASFPQGMSTEAFFGQGTRLTVV.